This T cell receptor beta chain comes out of a study of OX40 agonist ivuxolimab in advanced cancers. About the research overall: Patients were treated with intravenous ivuxolimab, dosed at 0.01 to 10 mg/kg and infused every 2 weeks. General observations from the study: With doses of 0.1 to 3.0 mg/kg, CD4+ and CD8+ blood T cells had undergone clonal expansion by week 6. The work left the antigen specificity of expanded peripheral T cells undetermined.

Trimming took off 4 bases at V and 7 bases at J, with 18 bases between the two ends. Per the germline V gene, CDR1 is SGHRS and CDR2 is YFSETQ. The CDR3 extends over 15 amino acids. TCRdb keeps only in-frame clones here, not all; method: immunoSEQ multiplex PCR. This sample has some 76,000 clones, with around nine tenths found just once. Samples of blood were obtained at baseline, on cycle 4 day 1, and on cycle 7 day 1. About this clone: Its antigen remains unidentified.

The specimen comprised CD4+ or CD8+ T cells sorted from blood, sampled in a trial of the OX40 agonist ivuxolimab. The rearrangement links TRBV5-1 to TRBJ1-5; D gene uncertain. This TCR was sampled from an adult with an advanced solid tumor such as melanoma, head and neck, liver or kidney cancer. As DNA, the CDR3 is TGCGCCAGCAGCCCAGGTGACAATAATATCCAGCCCCAGCATTTT. Protein product: CASSPGDNNIQPQHF.